What follows describes a single T cell receptor (beta chain). The target antigen is unknown. These data come from a study of T cell responses to AZD1222 COVID-19 vaccine. Notes on the study in general: The span of vaccine-associated CD4 TCRs extended across spike, with dominance at 160-218 and 743-854.

Looked up from germline, CDR1 is MNHEY and CDR2 is SMNVEV (reference sequence). This CDR3 contains 13 residues. Trimming left V 5 bases short and J 10 bases short, with 17 bases between. Libraries were prepared by immunoSEQ multiplex PCR; TCRdb keeps only in-frame clonotypes and omits some of them. The data show roughly 35,000 clones, 75% to 80% seen once. Sequenced here: peripheral blood, sampled 28 days after the second AZD1222 dose. This sequence was found in an adult who received the AZD1222 COVID-19 vaccine. The genes are TRBV27 and TRBJ1-2; D not certain. CDR3 sequence (DNA): TGTGCCAGCAGTAGTGGCACCCTCGCGGACTACACCTTC. Translating gives CASSSGTLADYTF.